The clone carrying this T cell receptor beta chain was observed a few times. Its antigen is undetermined. The record originates from a study of T-cell reconstitution after alpha-beta-depleted transplantation in children. Study results and caveats: Recipient T cells and thymic progenitors that survived were the source of the high TCRbeta diversity seen at day 60 in some patients. By about two months after transplant, alpha-beta T cells reportedly arose from several hundred graft clones that had expanded. Fresh T-cell production supplied most of the T-cell counts and diversity seen one year after transplant.

Germline CDR1 is SGDLS and CDR2 is YYNGEE. V dropped 0 bases and J dropped 4; count of bases not matched to a gene: 9. The CDR3 sequence is 17 residues long. As it was prepared, the TCRbeta library received unique molecular identifiers. TCRdb called the PCR reads again in MiXCR, with one record for every CDR3 protein. The repertoire includes 550,000 to 600,000 distinct CDR3 sequences, roughly 24% of them detected once, and less than 15% sits in the top ten. This specimen was PBMCs, mostly from graft donor cells, taken 360 days after TCRalphabeta/CD19-depleted stem cell transplant. This receptor was taken from a boy in the first two years of life who had a stem cell transplant for acute myeloid leukemia, so the T cells may come from the graft donor. The chain combines TRBV9 with TRBJ2-2, with 7 bases that match TRBD2. The CDR3 sequence: CASSVAGAGSLTGELFF. The CDR3 DNA sequence: TGTGCCAGCAGCGTAGCGGGAGCGGGGTCGCTCACCGGGGAGCTGTTTTTT.